A selection of T cell receptor beta chains follows, all from one sample in a study of Ad26.COV2.S vaccination and SARS-CoV-2 variants. Sequenced by immunoSEQ multiplex PCR; TCRdb stores in-frame clones only, minus some. The sample consists of some 320,000 clones, around four fifths of them appearing once. This material consisted of peripheral blood, taken in a trial of Ad26.COV2.S vaccine versus placebo. The receptors originated from a person aged 18-65 years who received the Ad26.COV2.S COVID-19 vaccine or a placebo. The CDR3 runs from the conserved cysteine through the conserved F or W. The order of the fields is CDR3 length, clone size, V gene, J gene, D gene, CDR3 protein. D genes are given only for firm matches. Some rows mark clone size as missing; the rest say once, few, many or name a class of expanded clone.

12	once	TRBV5-6	TRBJ1-1	-	CASNQGSAEAFF
14	-	TRBV5-6	TRBJ1-1	TRBD1	CASSSLDRGLEAFF
14	-	TRBV28	TRBJ1-4	-	CASTVGGVGEKLFF
17	once	TRBV28	TRBJ1-5	-	CASQKGPLRWVNQPQHF
13	-	TRBV11-3	TRBJ2-5	-	CASSLDLVKTQYF
12	-	TRBV28	TRBJ2-7	TRBD1	CASSPGTVGQYF
13	-	TRBV6-6	TRBJ1-1	-	CASTGTINTEAFF
14	few	TRBV11-2	TRBJ1-4	-	CASSFDLDNEKLFF
13	-	TRBV12-3/TRBV12-4	TRBJ2-1	-	CASSSYLGNEQFF
12	once	TRBV2	TRBJ2-2	TRBD1	CASSAGQGRLFF
17	once	TRBV5-8	TRBJ1-6	-	CASSPYVGGLNNSPLHF
14	-	TRBV2	TRBJ1-1	-	CASRERSMNTEAFF
17	once	TRBV5-6	TRBJ2-7	TRBD2	CAGQSPAERGAAGEQYF
15	-	TRBV4-1	TRBJ2-1	-	CASSQDQDSYNEQFF
15	-	TRBV7-2	TRBJ1-4	-	CASSLAWGSSEKLFF
15	-	TRBV5-4	TRBJ1-2	-	CASSRGGPSDYGYTF
16	once	TRBV7-9	TRBJ1-5	-	CASSLALGTFGQPQHF
15	-	TRBV4-2	TRBJ1-1	-	CASSQDGVENTEAFF